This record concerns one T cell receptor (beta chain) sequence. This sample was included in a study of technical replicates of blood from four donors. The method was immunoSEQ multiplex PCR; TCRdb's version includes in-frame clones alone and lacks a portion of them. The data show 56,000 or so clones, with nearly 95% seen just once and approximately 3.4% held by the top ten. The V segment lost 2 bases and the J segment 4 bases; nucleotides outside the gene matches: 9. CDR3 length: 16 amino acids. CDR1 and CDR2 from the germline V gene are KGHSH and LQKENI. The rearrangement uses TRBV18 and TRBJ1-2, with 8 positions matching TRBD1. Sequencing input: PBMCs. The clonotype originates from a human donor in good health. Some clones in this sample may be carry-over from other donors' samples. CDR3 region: CASSPLPQGAGYGYTF. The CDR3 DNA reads TGTGCCAGCTCACCATTGCCCCAGGGGGCCGGCTATGGCTACACCTTC.